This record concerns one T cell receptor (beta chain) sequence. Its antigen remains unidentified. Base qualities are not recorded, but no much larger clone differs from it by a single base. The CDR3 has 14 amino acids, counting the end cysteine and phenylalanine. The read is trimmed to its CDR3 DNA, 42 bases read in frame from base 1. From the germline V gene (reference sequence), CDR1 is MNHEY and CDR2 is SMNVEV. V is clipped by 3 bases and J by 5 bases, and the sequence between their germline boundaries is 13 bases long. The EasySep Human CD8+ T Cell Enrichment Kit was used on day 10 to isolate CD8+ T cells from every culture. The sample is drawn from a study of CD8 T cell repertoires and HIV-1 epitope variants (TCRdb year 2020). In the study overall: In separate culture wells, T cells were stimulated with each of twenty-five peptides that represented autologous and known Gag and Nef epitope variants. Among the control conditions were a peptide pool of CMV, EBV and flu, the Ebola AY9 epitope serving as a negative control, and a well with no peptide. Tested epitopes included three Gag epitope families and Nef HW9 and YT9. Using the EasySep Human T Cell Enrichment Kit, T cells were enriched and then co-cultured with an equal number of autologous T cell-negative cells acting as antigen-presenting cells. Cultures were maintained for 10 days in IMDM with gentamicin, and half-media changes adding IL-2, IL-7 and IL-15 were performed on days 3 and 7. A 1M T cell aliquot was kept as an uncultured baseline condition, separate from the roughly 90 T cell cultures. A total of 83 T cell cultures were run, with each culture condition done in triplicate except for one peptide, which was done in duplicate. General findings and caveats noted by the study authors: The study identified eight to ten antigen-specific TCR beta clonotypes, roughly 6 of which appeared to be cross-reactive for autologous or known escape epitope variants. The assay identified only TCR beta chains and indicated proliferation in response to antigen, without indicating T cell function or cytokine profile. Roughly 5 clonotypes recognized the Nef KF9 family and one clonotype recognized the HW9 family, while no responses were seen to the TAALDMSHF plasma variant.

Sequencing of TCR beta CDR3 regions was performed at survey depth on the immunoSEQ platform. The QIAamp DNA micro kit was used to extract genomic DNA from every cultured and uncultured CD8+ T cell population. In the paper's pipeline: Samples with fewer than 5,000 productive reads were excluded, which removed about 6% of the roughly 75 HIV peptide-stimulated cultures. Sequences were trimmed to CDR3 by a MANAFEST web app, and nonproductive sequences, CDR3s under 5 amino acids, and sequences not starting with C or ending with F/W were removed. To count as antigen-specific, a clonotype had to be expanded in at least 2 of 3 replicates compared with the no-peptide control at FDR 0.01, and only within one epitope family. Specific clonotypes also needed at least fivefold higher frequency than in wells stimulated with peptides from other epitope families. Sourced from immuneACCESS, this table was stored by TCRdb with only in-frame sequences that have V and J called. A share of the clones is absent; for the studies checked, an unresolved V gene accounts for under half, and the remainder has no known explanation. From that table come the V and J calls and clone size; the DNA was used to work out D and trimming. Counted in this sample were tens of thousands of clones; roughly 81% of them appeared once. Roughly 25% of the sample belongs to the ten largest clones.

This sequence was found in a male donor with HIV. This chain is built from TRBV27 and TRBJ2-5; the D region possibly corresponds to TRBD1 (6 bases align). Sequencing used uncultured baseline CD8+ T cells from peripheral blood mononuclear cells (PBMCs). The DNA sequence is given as TGTGCCAGCAGTTTCGCAGGGGCAGGGGAGACCCAGTACTTC. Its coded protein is CASSFAGAGETQYF.